Below, one T cell receptor beta chain is given with its context. The CDR3 loop spans 14 amino acids. Deletions cut 3 bases from V and 1 base from J, with 6 bases between. The V gene's germline CDR1 is LNHDA and CDR2 SQIVND (reference sequence). This sample stems from a study of blood T cell repertoires in COVID-19. Study in general: Researchers got acute and convalescent COVID-19 samples from the United States, Italy and Spain. In each case, the material was cDNA or gDNA derived from T cells, B-cell-depleted T cells, or PBMCs.

Per the study methods: Estimation of nucleated cell counts was performed using reference gene primer amplification. Assay: immunoSEQ multiplex PCR; the TCRdb copy retains only in-frame clones and omits some. V, J and clone size were drawn from that table, and D and trimming were deduced from the DNA. The sample records 65,000 to 80,000 clones, 82% being singletons. V is TRBV19 and J is TRBJ1-4; no definite D call. The specimen sequenced was peripheral blood. The TCR comes from a human donor in a cohort sampled during active COVID-19. The CDR3 sequence: CASSIQITNEKLFF. CDR3 DNA: TGTGCCAGTAGTATCCAGATAACTAATGAAAAACTGTTTTTT.